A selection of T cell receptor beta chains follows, all from one sample in a study of T cell repertoires in cytomegalovirus infection. TCRdb redid the calling of the reads with MiXCR, one entry per CDR3 protein. The data show some 560,000 distinct CDR3 sequences, over 35% seen once. These TCRs' antigens remain unknown. Here the sequenced sample was cultured PBMCs, taken from culture after CMV antigen stimulation. The receptors were sampled from a human donor in good health (CMV status not recorded). Some clones in this sample may be carry-over from other donors' samples. The CDR3 runs from the conserved cysteine through the conserved F or W. The D gene is left open where the match is weak. For some rows the clone size is stated as once, few or many, or as a class when expanded; others skip it.

d_gene	v_gene	abundance	j_gene	CDR3nt	CDR3aa
TRBD1	TRBV10-3	.	TRBJ1-2	TGTGCCATCAGTGAAACGACAGGGTGGGACTATGGCTACACCTTC	CAISETTGWDYGYTF
TRBD1	TRBV5-1	.	TRBJ2-7	TGCGCCGACAGGGGCCTAGCGAACGGCTCCTACGAGCAGTACTTC	CADRGLANGSYEQYF
.	TRBV7-2	.	TRBJ2-2	TGTGCCAGCAGCTTAGCCTGGGGGGGCGCCGGGGAGCTGTTTTTT	CASSLAWGGAGELFF
TRBD2	TRBV7-2	few	TRBJ2-5	TGTGCCAGCAGCTTAGGAGTAGCGGGGAGGCAAGAGACCCAGTACTTC	CASSLGVAGRQETQYF
.	TRBV27	few	TRBJ2-6	TGTGCCAGCAGTCCATATGGCGTAGGGGATGGCTCTGGGGCCAACGTCCTGACTTTC	CASSPYGVGDGSGANVLTF
.	TRBV19	once	TRBJ1-5	TGTGCCAGTAATTGGAGGGAGAATCAGCCCCAGCATTTT	CASNWRENQPQHF
.	TRBV7-8	few	TRBJ1-2	.	CASNSLPRGSTSVYGYTF
.	TRBV20-1	.	TRBJ1-2	TGCAGCGCCGGACACCAAGGAGGCTACACCTTC	CSAGHQGGYTF
.	TRBV3-1	.	TRBJ1-1	TGTGCCAGCAGCCATGGGGTAGGGACTGAAGCTTTCTTT	CASSHGVGTEAFF
TRBD2	TRBV7-9	.	TRBJ2-3	TGTGCCAGCACCCCGACTAGCGGGGGTCCCGATACGCAGTATTTT	CASTPTSGGPDTQYF
TRBD1	TRBV5-5	few	TRBJ1-1	TGTGCCAGCAGCTTGGCCGGGGCGACAGGGGTGAACACTGAAGCTTTCTTT	CASSLAGATGVNTEAFF
TRBD2	TRBV18	.	TRBJ2-1	TGTGCCAGCTCACCATCTAGCGGAGATTACAATGAGCAGTTCTTC	CASSPSSGDYNEQFF
TRBD2	TRBV7-2	.	TRBJ2-3	TGTGCCAGCAGCTTTAAGTGGGGCGGGGGTTCCACAGATACGCAGTATTTT	CASSFKWGGGSTDTQYF